This T cell receptor beta chain was retrieved from a study of OX40 agonist ivuxolimab in advanced cancers. Study summary: Therapy given before enrollment (anti-PD-1, anti-PD-L1 or anti-CTLA-4) was allowed, and under 45% had some.

Clones were read by immunoSEQ multiplex PCR, and TCRdb kept only the in-frame ones, dropping some. Here the sample spans 50,000 to 75,000 clones, 87% being singletons. This clone occurred a few times. Looked up from germline, CDR1 is LGHNT and CDR2 is FRNRAP. The CDR3 loop spans 18 amino acids. V lost 8 bases, J lost 0 bases, and 23 bases lay in between. This sequence originates from an adult with an advanced solid tumor such as melanoma, head and neck, liver or kidney cancer. Here the sequenced sample was CD4+ or CD8+ T cells sorted from blood, taken in a trial of the OX40 agonist ivuxolimab. The chain combines TRBV12-5 with TRBJ2-4, with TRBD1 as a possible D gene (6 bases). CDR3 protein: CASRSGTLSPLAKNIQYF. The CDR3 region has the DNA TGTGCTAGTCGTTCCGGGACACTCTCCCCTCTAGCCAAAAACATTCAGTACTTC. The full variable domain, its missing parts supplied by reference TRBV12-5 and TRBJ2-4, is DARVTQTPRHKVTEMGQEVTMRCQPILGHNTVFWYRQTMMQGLELLAYFRNRAPLDDSGMPKDRFSAEMPDATLATLKIQPSEPRDSAVYFCASRSGTLSPLAKNIQYFGAGTRLSVL.